The 9 T cell receptor beta chains presented below share a single source sample, sequenced in a study of T cells in localized non-small cell lung cancer. Measured with immunoSEQ multiplex PCR; TCRdb has only the in-frame clones, and not every one. The repertoire holds tens of thousands of clones, around 83% seen once, with 7.5% to 8% in the top ten. Sequencing used PBMCs, obtained before any cancer treatment. The receptor source for this set is a man aged 35 to 69 with stage II lung adenocarcinoma.

The V gene is TRBV18, the J gene TRBJ2-7; D ambiguous. In germline, CDR1 is KGHSH, CDR2 LQKENI. The CDR3 runs 14 residues. V dropped 6 bases and J dropped 3 bases, with 15 bases sitting between them. CDR3 DNA: TGTGCCAGCTCTCTAGACGTAGGGTTCTACGAGCAGTACTTC. Protein product: CASSLDVGFYEQYF.

A single count supports this clone. V usage is TRBV18 and J usage is TRBJ1-1; 8 nucleotides agree with TRBD1. CDR3 length equals 15 residues. J gave up 1 base and V 4 bases, and 5 bases lay outside the gene matches. Looked up from germline, CDR1 is KGHSH and CDR2 is LQKENI. Here the CDR3 reads CASSRTGTGNTEAFF. The CDR3 DNA is TGTGCCAGCTCACGGACAGGGACGGGGAACACTGAAGCTTTCTTT.

The chain combines TRBV18 with TRBJ2-5, with 7 positions matching TRBD2. Near its end, the DNA agrees better with TRBJ2-7, so the J call may be wrong. The length of the CDR3 is 14 residues. Germline lookup yields CDR1 KGHSH and CDR2 LQKENI. The CDR3 sequence is CASSPGGKPHEQYF. The CDR3 DNA sequence: TGTGCCAGCTCACCGGGAGGGAAACCCCACGAGCAGTACTTC.

This sequence joins TRBV27 and TRBJ1-1; D gene ambiguous. Germline loops: CDR1 MNHEY, CDR2 SMNVEV (reference sequence). The CDR3 consists of 15 residues. Trimming took off 6 bases at V and 2 bases at J, with 16 bases between the two ends. The chain's CDR3 is CASSANWFSNTEAFF. CDR3 DNA: TGTGCCAGCAGCGCTAATTGGTTCTCTAACACTGAAGCTTTCTTT.

This clone was detected only once. The rearrangement joins TRBV28 to TRBJ2-7; D is tentatively TRBD1 or TRBD2 (7 bases each). Trimming left V 7 bases short and J 7 bases short, with 20 bases between. In germline, CDR1 is MDHEN, CDR2 SYDVKM. The CDR3 loop spans 14 amino acids. For the CDR3, the DNA is TGTGCCAGCACCGAGGGGGCGGGAGCGGGGGAGCAGTACTTC. Encoded protein: CASTEGAGAGEQYF.

The chain uses TRBV28 and TRBJ2-7, with TRBD2 as a possible D gene (8 bases). Germline lookup yields CDR1 MDHEN and CDR2 SYDVKM. V was cut by 6 bases and J by 9 bases, with 21 bases left in between. CDR3 length: 14 residues. Here the CDR3 reads CASSQGRQGLGQYF. CDR3 nucleotide sequence: TGTGCCAGCAGCCAGGGGAGACAGGGACTAGGGCAGTACTTC.

This clone was seen a single time. V and J are TRBV7-3 and TRBJ2-3, with D tentatively TRBD2 (6 bases). Deletions cut 3 bases from V and 2 bases from J, with 15 bases between. The V gene's germline CDR1 is SGHTA and CDR2 FQGTGA. This CDR3 region has 16 residues. The CDR3 coding sequence is TGTGCCAGCAGCTTGACCGGGACTCAAGACACAGATACGCAGTATTTT. It specifies CASSLTGTQDTDTQYF. Drawing the rest from reference TRBV7-3 and TRBJ2-3, the complete variable domain is GAGVSQTPSNKVTEKGKYVELRCDPISGHTALYWYRQSLGQGPEFLIYFQGTGAADDSGLPNDRFFAVRPEGSVSTLKIQRTERGDSAVYLCASSLTGTQDTDTQYFGPGTRLTVL.

V and J are TRBV7-3 and TRBJ1-2, with TRBD1 identical over 9 bases. This CDR3 has 15 amino acids. The germline CDR1 and CDR2 sequences are SGHTA and FQGTGA. The junction had 8 bases not matched to a gene; V was cut back by 5 bases and J by 4 bases. CDR3 DNA sequence: TGTGCCAGCAGCGACACAGGGGGCGCAGGCTATGGCTACACCTTC. Protein: CASSDTGGAGYGYTF.

The rearrangement links TRBV5-6 to TRBJ2-1; D is possibly TRBD2 (6 bases). V lost 0 bases, J lost 7 bases, and 8 bases lay in between. Germline V gene sequence: CDR1 SGHDT, CDR2 YYEEEE. The CDR3 is 13 residues long. The CDR3 DNA sequence: TGTGCCAGCAGCTTGGGTGCGGGAAATGAGCAGTTCTTC. Translating it yields CASSLGAGNEQFF.